This TCR beta chain was captured in a study of blood T cell repertoires in COVID-19. In the study overall: The study drew acute and convalescent COVID-19 samples from the United States, Italy and Spain. The cDNA or gDNA used as material had been derived from T cells, B-cell-depleted T cells, or PBMCs.

Study processing details: By means of reference gene primer amplification, nucleated cell counts were estimated. Repertoires were generated with immunoSEQ multiplex PCR, while TCRdb's copy carries only in-frame clones and drops some. Clone size and the V and J calls come from that table; the DNA yielded D and trimming. Of a few hundred thousand clones in the sample, more than 70% were seen once. Sequenced input: peripheral blood. The receptor was derived from a man older than 75 with acute or convalescent COVID-19.

CDR3 in DNA: TGTGCCAGCAGTTGGGCCCAGGGCCCCGTCGGCTATGGCTACACCTTC. The encoded protein is CASSWAQGPVGYGYTF. This chain links TRBV6-6 with TRBJ1-2; D perhaps matches TRBD1 (5 bases). The CDR3 spans 16 residues. V gave up 4 bases and J gave up 4 bases, with 19 bases separating them. The germline gives CDR1 MNHNY, CDR2 SVGAGI (reference sequence).